Each of the 26 T cell receptor beta chains below was sequenced from the same sample in a study of molecular identifiers for immune sequencing clone quantification. Via MiXCR, TCRdb re-called the PCR reads, giving one row per CDR3 protein. Of about 640,000 distinct CDR3 sequences in the sample, about 20% were seen once. The sample was naive CD8+ T cells from blood, with Jurkat cell RNA spiked in. As to subset: FACS-sorted CD8+CD4-CCR7+CD45RA+ naive T cells. The receptors were gathered from a human donor in good health. Some libraries in this study had Jurkat cell RNA spiked in.

CDR3 sequence reads: CASSSSQYNEQFF. CDR3 in DNA: TGTGCCAGCAGCTCATCCCAGTACAATGAGCAGTTCTTC. This chain joins TRBV7-9 and TRBJ2-1; D is unresolved. This CDR3 region has 13 residues. V dropped 4 bases and J dropped 4 bases, with 8 bases sitting between them. From germline, CDR1 is SEHNR and CDR2 FQNEAQ (reference sequence). Variable domain in full (rest from reference TRBV7-9 and TRBJ2-1): DTGVSQNPRHKITKRGQNVTFRCDPISEHNRLYWYRQTLGQGPEFLTYFQNEAQLEKSRLLSDRFSAERPKGSFSTLEIQRTEQGDSAMYLCASSSSQYNEQFFGPGTRLTVL.

J is TRBJ2-3 and V is TRBV4-1; 13 bases fit TRBD2. Germline V gene lookup returns CDR1 MGHRA and CDR2 YSYEKL. This CDR3 comprises 21 residues. The V and J ends lost 4 bases and 4 bases, in that order; junction bases with no gene match: 20. The CDR3 nucleotides are TGCGCCAGCAGCCTGAGGGGGGGACTAGCGGGGAGCAACCCTCCGGCAGATACGCAGTATTTT. Translated: CASSLRGGLAGSNPPADTQYF.

Turning to this clonotype: A much larger clone sits a single nucleotide away, making a read error possible. This rearrangement joins TRBV2 to TRBJ1-4; D not certain. This CDR3 region has 15 residues. Looked up from germline, CDR1 is SNHLY and CDR2 is FYNNEI. V was pared by 6 bases and J by 7 bases, with 18 bases between. CDR3 sequence (DNA): TGTGCCAGCAGAACCAGGTGGCAGGCGGGTGAAAAACTGTTTTTT. It encodes CASRTRWQAGEKLFF.

This clonotype was recorded once. One base away lies a much larger clone, so this may be a sequencing read error. The chain has TRBV27 and TRBJ2-6; weak D call: TRBD1 (5 bases). This CDR3 comprises 16 residues. Germline loops: CDR1 MNHEY, CDR2 SMNVEV (reference sequence). The CDR3, as DNA: TGTGCCAGCAGTTCCTACCAGGGCTCTGGGGCCAACGTCATGACTTTC. This translates into CASSSYQGSGANVMTF.

The table lists this clonotype with many counts. No conserved phenylalanine or tryptophan ends this CDR3, so it is likely a read error. Because the CDR3's place on the DNA is in doubt, the DNA is left out and the CDR3 is given as listed by TCRdb. The rearrangement links TRBV29-1 to TRBJ2-7; the D call of TRBD1 is as the table states it, not checked on the DNA. The CDR3 adds up to 10 amino acids, both ends counted. Per germline, CDR1 SQVTM and CDR2 ANQGSEA. CDR3 sequence: CSVGDPWTAH.

A note on this clonotype: Germline is not matched at one junction end, which may reflect a read error. J is TRBJ2-7 and V is TRBV6-1; D is undetermined. This CDR3 is built from 15 residues. The germline CDR1 and CDR2 sequences are MNHNS and SASEGT. The DNA for the CDR3 is TGTGCCGGCAGTGAGGACGGCAACCTCTCCTACGAGCAGTACTTC. Amino acid sequence: CAGSEDGNLSYEQYF.

The genes are TRBV6-1 and TRBJ2-1; TRBD1 matches 9 bases. The V segment lost 2 bases and the J segment 15 bases; nucleotides outside the gene matches: 14. The CDR3 runs to 15 residues. CDR1 is MNHNS and CDR2 is SASEGT in the germline V gene. The CDR3, as DNA: TGTGCCAGCAGTGAAAGCGGGACAGGGTTCGAGGTACCGTTCTTC. It is translated as CASSESGTGFEVPFF.

This clonotype was recorded a few times. This CDR3 reads CASSPGVSAVEQFF. CDR3 bases: TGTGCCAGCAGCCCCGGGGTGTCCGCGGTTGAGCAGTTCTTC. The J gene is TRBJ2-1, the V gene TRBV3-1; D may be TRBD2 (5 bases). This CDR3 has 14 residues. Germline loops: CDR1 LGHDT, CDR2 YNNKEL (reference sequence). V was cut by 4 bases and J by 9 bases, with 16 bases left in between.

This clonotype was recorded at least ten times. The rearrangement joins TRBV30 to TRBJ2-7; 8 positions match TRBD2. The CDR3 runs 13 residues. The J segment lost 3 bases and the V segment lost 5 bases, leaving 6 bases of the junction unmatched. CDR1 and CDR2 (germline): GTSNPN, SVGIG (reference sequence). CDR3 sequence: CAWERELSYEQYF. CDR3 nucleotide sequence: TGTGCCTGGGAGCGGGAGTTGAGCTACGAGCAGTACTTC. Looking up the rest from reference TRBV30 and TRBJ2-7 gives the full variable domain: SQTIHQWPATLVQPVGSPLSLECTVEGTSNPNLYWYRQAAGRGLQLLFYSVGIGQISSEVPQNLSASRPQDRQFILSSKKLLLSDSGFYLCAWERELSYEQYFGPGTRLTVT.

This clonotype was seen many times. The chain is built from TRBV25-1 and TRBJ2-7; TRBD2 agrees at 7 bases. Trimming at V came to 7 bases and at J to 3 bases, leaving 21 bases not matched to a gene. The CDR3 length is 18 residues. Germline V gene data show CDR1 as MGHDK and CDR2 as SYGVNS. The CDR3 DNA sequence: TGTGCCAGCAAGGGGTCCCGATGGCAGGGCGGGGGAGGCTACGAGCAGTACTTC. Protein sequence: CASKGSRWQGGGGYEQYF.

J is TRBJ2-4 and V is TRBV28; D remains unclear. The V gene lost 3 bases and the J gene lost 0 bases, with 6 bases spanning the gap. This CDR3 has 14 residues. In germline, CDR1 is MDHEN, CDR2 SYDVKM. CDR3 protein: CASSFALAKNIQYF. DNA of the CDR3: TGTGCCAGCAGTTTCGCCCTAGCCAAAAACATTCAGTACTTC.

Worth noting for this clonotype: The CDR3 does not close with the conserved phenylalanine or tryptophan, likely indicating a read error. J is TRBJ1-2 and V is TRBV7-6; D gene ambiguous. The V gene lost 1 base and the J gene lost 5 bases, with 8 bases spanning the gap. This CDR3 comprises 13 residues. The germline V gene has CDR1 SGHVS and CDR2 FNYEAQ. The CDR3 protein is CASSLGPEYGYTL. The CDR3 region has the DNA TGTGCCAGCAGCTTAGGTCCGGAATATGGCTACACCCTC.

This clonotype was picked up many times. The V gene is TRBV29-1, the J gene TRBJ2-7; 7 bases line up with TRBD1. Germline CDR1 is SQVTM and CDR2 is ANQGSEA. With V trimmed by 1 base and J by 0 bases, 6 bases remained unmatched. This CDR3 has 15 amino acids. The CDR3: CSVEVPGTVSYEQYF. For the CDR3, the DNA is TGCAGCGTTGAAGTTCCCGGGACAGTCTCCTACGAGCAGTACTTC.

This clonotype was counted at least ten times. The J gene is TRBJ2-3, the V gene TRBV7-8, with 9 positions matching TRBD2. V shed 3 bases and J 2 bases; nucleotides not matched to a gene: 3. The CDR3 is 15 amino acids. Germline CDR1 reads SGHVS; CDR2 reads FQNEAQ. Here the CDR3 DNA reads TGTGCCAGCAGCTTTTTAGCGGGGGCCACAGATACGCAGTATTTT. This encodes CASSFLAGATDTQYF. Combining the CDR3 with reference TRBV7-8 and TRBJ2-3 gives the whole variable domain GAGVSQSPRYKVAKRGQDVALRCDPISGHVSLFWYQQALGQGPEFLTYFQNEAQLDKSGLPSDRFFAERPEGSVSTLKIQRTQQEDSAVYLCASSFLAGATDTQYFGPGTRLTVL.

This clonotype is a singleton in its sample. A much larger clone sits a single nucleotide away, making a read error possible. This rearrangement joins TRBV7-9 to TRBJ1-1; D perhaps matches TRBD1 (5 bases). In germline, CDR1 is SEHNR, CDR2 FQNEAQ (reference sequence). The CDR3 consists of 15 residues. The V gene lost 5 bases and the J gene lost 5 bases, with 18 bases spanning the gap. CDR3 loop: CASSGRLQGRTEAFF. As DNA, the CDR3 is TGTGCCAGCAGCGGGAGGTTGCAGGGAAGAACTGAAGCTTTCTTT.

This clonotype has ten or more counts. The chain employs TRBV4-2 and TRBJ2-7, with 8 bases matching TRBD2. Germline lookup yields CDR1 LGHNA and CDR2 YNFKEQ. This CDR3 comprises 17 residues. J was trimmed by 6 bases and V by 1 base; bases with no gene match: 14. Here the CDR3 DNA reads TGTGCCAGCAGCCAAGGAGGCCCGGGACTAGTTTTACGCGAGCAGTACTTC. Protein sequence: CASSQGGPGLVLREQYF.

Only a few counts were recorded for this clonotype. The V and J genes are TRBV6-4 and TRBJ1-6; D not resolved. CDR3 length: 14 amino acids. V was clipped by 3 bases and J by 6 bases, with 9 bases between them. The V gene's germline CDR1 is MRHNA and CDR2 SNTAGT. The CDR3 region has the DNA TGTGCCAGCAGTGATATGCCATTTAATTCACCCCTCCACTTT. The encoded protein is CASSDMPFNSPLHF.

Regarding this clonotype: A read error may be the cause here, since a much bigger clone is one base away. The CDR3 does not end in the conserved phenylalanine or tryptophan, so this is likely a read error. This chain links TRBV20-1 with TRBJ2-3; TRBD2 aligns across 14 bases. J was trimmed by 7 bases and V by 3 bases; bases with no gene match: 6. The germline V gene has CDR1 DFQATT and CDR2 SNEGSKA (reference sequence). The CDR3 is made up of 15 amino acids. CDR3 loop: CSASRTSGRINTQYL. For the CDR3, the DNA is TGCAGTGCTAGCAGGACTAGCGGGAGGATAAATACGCAGTATCTT.

Concerning this clonotype: One junction end does not reproduce the germline sequence, and a read error may be involved. This rearrangement joins TRBV12-3 or TRBV12-4 to TRBJ2-3; no reliable D call. The CDR3 length is 15 residues. The CDR3 nucleotides are TGTGCCAGCAGTACCGTAGGGATTAGCACAGATACGCAGTGTTTT. Translation: CASSTVGISTDTQCF.

This clonotype was observed a few times. The chain is built from TRBV12-3 or TRBV12-4 and TRBJ2-5; possibly TRBD2 for D (6 bases). This CDR3 is built from 14 residues. Trimming stripped 4 bases from V and 4 bases from J, with 13 bases between. The CDR3 region is CASSYSGVGETQYF. CDR3 DNA: TGTGCCAGCAGTTACTCGGGGGTTGGAGAGACCCAGTACTTC.

For this clonotype: A much larger clone lies one base from this, so it may be a read error. The rearrangement links TRBV14 to TRBJ2-1, with 7 bases matching TRBD2. The ends lost 6 bases at V and 6 bases at J; junction bases unmatched: 5. The CDR3 has 13 amino acids. Germline CDR1 SGHDN, CDR2 FVKESK. CDR3 in amino acids: CASRERGTNEQFF. The CDR3 DNA reads as TGTGCCAGCAGGGAGCGGGGAACCAATGAGCAGTTCTTC.

This clonotype was found many times. J is TRBJ2-7 and V is TRBV5-5; 8 positions match TRBD2. Looked up from germline, CDR1 is SGHKS and CDR2 is YYEKEE (reference sequence). Trimming took 2 bases from V and 4 from J; bases not matched to a gene: 8. The CDR3 is 15 amino acids. CDR3: CASSLGGSGGYEQYF. CDR3 DNA: TGTGCCAGCAGCTTAGGGGGAAGCGGGGGTTACGAGCAGTACTTC.

This clonotype was counted between two and nine times. The chain has TRBV20-1 and TRBJ2-1; the D is unclear. The CDR3 is made up of 13 amino acids. The ends were cut back, 3 bases at V and 0 bases at J, with 6 bases in the middle. The V gene's germline CDR1 is DFQATT and CDR2 SNEGSKA (reference sequence). The CDR3 bases are TGCAGTGCTAGGCCCGTCTCCTACAATGAGCAGTTCTTC. Its translation: CSARPVSYNEQFF.

This clonotype was seen more than once but under ten times. One base away lies a much larger clone, so this may be a sequencing read error. This sequence joins TRBV7-9 and TRBJ2-7; tentative D call: TRBD1 (6 bases). The V gene's germline CDR1 is SEHNR and CDR2 FQNEAQ (reference sequence). The CDR3 runs 15 residues. The CDR3 loop reads CAGSLYPQDSYEQYF. The CDR3 nucleotides read TGTGCCGGCAGCTTATACCCCCAGGACAGCTACGAGCAGTACTTC.

J is TRBJ2-7 and V is TRBV6-2 or TRBV6-3; maybe TRBD2 (6 bases). V was cut by 2 bases and J by 4 bases, with 12 bases left in between. Germline CDR1 reads MNHEY; CDR2 reads SVGEGT. This CDR3 region has 14 residues. The CDR3 region has the DNA TGTGCCAGCAGTTACGGGGGGTTACAATACGAGCAGTACTTC. Translated, it gives CASSYGGLQYEQYF.

The chain carries TRBV11-2 and TRBJ2-3, with D possibly TRBD2 on 5 matching bases. Per germline, CDR1 SGHAT and CDR2 FQNNGV. There are 16 residues in the CDR3. Trimming left V 2 bases short and J 4 bases short, with 16 bases between. DNA of the CDR3: TGTGCCAGCAGCTTATATGCGGGCCAGCCAGCAGATACGCAGTATTTT. As protein: CASSLYAGQPADTQYF.